Sequencing of this T cell receptor beta chain was carried out in a study of blood T cell repertoires in COVID-19. Study-level background: There were acute and convalescent COVID-19 samples, and they came from the United States, Italy and Spain. PBMCs, B-cell-depleted T cells, or T cells were the source of the cDNA or gDNA that made up the material.

This CDR3 is built from 13 residues. Authors' data handling: Amplification of reference gene primers provided the estimated nucleated cell counts. Here immunoSEQ multiplex PCR was the method, and the copy in TCRdb shows in-frame clones only, minus some. V, J and clone size reflect that table, while D and trimming were determined from the DNA. The sample carries roughly 270,000 clones, 88% recorded once. V gene TRBV21-1 combines with J gene TRBJ1-1; TRBD1, the D gene given by the table, was not confirmed from the DNA. TRBV21-1 is reported as a pseudogene. The receptor comes from a man between 18 and 29 years old with active or convalescent COVID-19. Sequencing was done on a sample of peripheral blood. This CDR3 is CASSRDSSLIAFF. The DNA of the CDR3 is TGTGCCAGCAGCAGGGACAGTTCCCTCATTGCTTTCTTT.